This paragraph covers one TCR beta chain sequence. Its antigen is not known. This sample was included in a study of cytomegalovirus exposure and HLA in healthy donors. This CDR3 has 17 residues. J gave up 3 bases and V 5 bases, and 11 bases lay outside the gene matches. CDR1 and CDR2 (germline): SNHLY, FYNNEI. Healthy bone marrow donors made up the donor group. General observations from the study: A further, later analysis showed that HLA-associated TCR beta chains (compared with equally common others) were more clonally expanded. Within a later analysis, the majority of CMV-associated TCR beta chains appeared HLA-restricted.

PCR primers comprised 60 Vbeta and 13 Jbeta primers. The assay was immunoSEQ multiplex PCR, and TCRdb's table has in-frame clones only and misses some. This sample yields about 170,000 clones, of which around 84% are seen a single time; just over 2.5% belongs to the top ten. Source material: PBMCs. This clonotype was sampled from a young man in good health and CMV-seropositive. The chain is built from TRBV2 and TRBJ2-7, with 12 bases that match TRBD2. CDR3 coding DNA: TGTGCCAGCAGTTCGACTAGCGGGAGTCTCGGGGGCTACGAGCAGTACTTC. Residues: CASSSTSGSLGGYEQYF.